This TCR beta chain was found in a study of CD8 T cells in ankylosing spondylitis. Study-level findings and limits: Reportedly, significant enrichment of disease-linked clones occurred in matched ankylosing spondylitis synovial fluid. A TCR beta motif made of 7 to 9 highly homologous variants seemed typical of ankylosing spondylitis blood.

This clonotype has only a few counts. The antigen remains unidentified. In making TCR beta libraries, quantitative 5'-RACE with molecular barcodes was used. TCRdb processed the 5' RACE reads anew with MiXCR; each CDR3 protein has one entry. The data show approximately 550,000 distinct CDR3 sequences, about 13% seen once. This CDR3 has 17 amino acids. The germline V gene has CDR1 SGHNT and CDR2 YYREEE (reference sequence). The V segment lost 4 bases and the J segment 1 base; nucleotides outside the gene matches: 13. The sequence was obtained from a male donor with ankylosing spondylitis. J is TRBJ1-1 and V is TRBV5-4; 7 bases are shared with TRBD1. Sample: blood, either unsorted or a sorted T cell fraction (not recorded which). CDR3 protein: CASSRGQSLVKNTEAFF. CDR3 in DNA: TGTGCCAGCAGCAGGGGACAGAGCTTAGTCAAGAACACTGAAGCTTTCTTT.